Shown below are 3 T cell receptor beta chains from a single sample sequenced in a study of early T cells in non-severe SARS-CoV-2 infection. TCRdb reprocessed the 5' RACE reads with MiXCR, giving one entry per CDR3 protein. This table holds about 31,000 distinct CDR3 sequences, approximately 5.9% found once. Sequenced input: whole blood. Receptors were obtained from an adult who was a healthcare worker with PCR-confirmed SARS-CoV-2 infection or an uninfected control (not recorded which).

This clonotype has a count of ten or more. The gene calls are TRBV9 and TRBJ2-3; no clear D. Germline V lookup: CDR1 SGDLS, CDR2 YYNGEE. This CDR3 is 13 amino acids long. V dropped 1 base and J dropped 4 bases, with 7 bases sitting between them. This CDR3 reads CASSVQVADTQYF. The CDR3 coding sequence is TGTGCCAGCAGCGTACAGGTGGCAGATACGCAGTATTTT.

This clonotype was found many times. V is TRBV10-3 and J is TRBJ2-3; 12 nucleotides align to TRBD1. This CDR3 region has 17 residues. Germline V lookup: CDR1 ENHRY, CDR2 SYGVKD. With 7 bases clipped from V and 4 bases from J, the junction kept 12 bases outside the gene matches. The DNA for the CDR3 is TGTGCCATCAATTTTTCCGGGACAGGGGGCGATGCAGATACGCAGTATTTT. Residues: CAINFSGTGGDADTQYF.

The chain employs TRBV9 and TRBJ2-7, with D perhaps TRBD1 (6 bases). Trimming took 1 base from V and 4 from J, leaving 18 bases between them. This CDR3 is built from 16 residues. Germline lookup yields CDR1 SGDLS and CDR2 YYNGEE. The CDR3 protein is CASSVSPRTATYEQYF. The CDR3 DNA reads as TGTGCCAGCAGCGTAAGCCCTAGGACAGCCACTTACGAGCAGTACTTC.